This record looks at one T cell receptor (beta chain) sequence and its context. Its target antigen remains unknown. Base-call qualities are not available, and no considerably larger clone is one nucleotide away. The data stem from a study of blood T cell repertoires in COVID-19 (dated by TCRdb to 2019 to 2021). In terms of the full investigation: Samples from collaborators originated in the United States, Italy and Spain and spanned both the acute and convalescent phases of COVID-19. The material from the prospective study consisted of cDNA or gDNA derived from T cells, B-cell-depleted T cells, or PBMCs. The dataset comprised deeply sampled blood TCRbeta repertoires from subjects exposed to, actively infected with, or recovered from COVID-19. The repertoires were made available in a free public database intended to serve as a resource for research on the immune response to SARS-CoV-2. Samples came from the ongoing ImmuneRACE study (first 160 participants) plus 1,254 subjects from 6 global collaborators. A de-identified subject ID, COVID-19 status, age in years and sex were almost always included in the sample metadata. Where HLA class I and class II types were available, the types were taken from metadata supplied by the sample provider, not from assay-based typing. What the authors observed across the whole study: The amount of clinical and demographic metadata varied by source and participant and was provided uncurated.

The immunoSEQ Assay, a bias-controlled multiplex PCR, was used to amplify TCRbeta CDR3 regions from genomic DNA. The original pipeline was this. The number of nucleated cells in each sample was estimated by amplification of reference gene primers within the assay. To quantify the absolute abundance of each unique TCRbeta CDR3 rearrangement, sequence reads were collapsed and filtered. For each sample, productive Simpson clonality was calculated as the square root of Simpson's diversity index across productive rearrangements. In its TCRdb copy, this immuneACCESS table keeps in-frame sequences only and misses some clones. Where compared with another copy, unresolved V genes explain less than half of these, and the others have no known cause. V and J calls and clone size follow that table, whereas D and trimming were derived from the DNA. Present in this sample are about 100,000 clones, roughly 92% of which were seen just once. 5.7% of the sample is taken by the ten largest.

Whole blood was collected in K2EDTA tubes by collaborating institutions according to the institutions' own protocols. For TCRbeta analysis, collaborators shipped samples as frozen whole blood, isolated PBMCs, or DNA extracted from either of those sample types. Including cysteine and phenylalanine, the CDR3 has 17 amino acids. The retained sequence is limited to the CDR3, 51 bases, with the frame set at the first base. V and J are truncated by 3 bases and 2 bases respectively, leaving an intervening sequence of 18 bases. This receptor was obtained from a man aged 70 or older with acute or convalescent COVID-19. The chain links TRBV5-3 with TRBJ1-3, with TRBD1 as a weak D call on 5 bases. TRBV5-3 is an ORF, and what it does is uncertain. The material sequenced was peripheral blood. The DNA sequence reads TGTGCCAGAAGCTGTCACCTTAGGCGGGGACCTGGAAACACCATATATTTT. It translates to CARSCHLRRGPGNTIYF.